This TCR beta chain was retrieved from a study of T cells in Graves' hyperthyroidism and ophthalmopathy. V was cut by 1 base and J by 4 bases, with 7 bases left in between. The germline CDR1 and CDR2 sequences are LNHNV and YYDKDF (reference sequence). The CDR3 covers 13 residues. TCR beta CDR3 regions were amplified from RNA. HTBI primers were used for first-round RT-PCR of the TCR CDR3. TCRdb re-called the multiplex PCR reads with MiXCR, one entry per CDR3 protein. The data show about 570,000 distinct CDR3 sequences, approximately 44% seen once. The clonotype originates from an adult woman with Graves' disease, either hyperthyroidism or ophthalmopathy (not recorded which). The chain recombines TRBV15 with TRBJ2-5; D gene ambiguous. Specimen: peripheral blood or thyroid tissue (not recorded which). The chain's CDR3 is CATSRAARETQYF. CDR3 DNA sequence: TGTGCCACCAGCAGAGCGGCCAGAGAGACCCAGTACTTC.